These 30 T cell receptor beta chains came from one sample sequenced in a study of cytomegalovirus exposure and HLA in healthy donors. A multiplex PCR was run with 60 Vbeta primers and 13 Jbeta primers. Assay: immunoSEQ multiplex PCR; the TCRdb copy retains only in-frame clones and omits some. The sample includes some 95,000 clones, roughly 70% of them seen just once. Material: PBMCs. All receptors derive from a woman younger than 30 in good health and CMV-seropositive.

The chain employs TRBV5-1 and TRBJ2-5; 7 bases match TRBD1. Trimming took 0 bases from V and 5 from J; bases not matched to a gene: 10. Germline loops: CDR1 SGHRS, CDR2 YFSETQ. The CDR3 has 16 amino acids. The CDR3 spells CASSLATDRAWETQYF. The CDR3 DNA reads as TGCGCCAGCAGCTTGGCAACCGACAGGGCGTGGGAGACCCAGTACTTC.

Remarks on this clone: At one end, the junction sequence differs from germline, possibly due to a read error. V gene TRBV27 combines with J gene TRBJ2-5, with 13 bases matching TRBD2. This CDR3 has 17 amino acids. CDR1 and CDR2 from the germline V gene are MNHEY and SMNVEV (reference sequence). The CDR3 spells CASRPWTSGSWQGTQYF. Here the CDR3 DNA reads TGTGCCAGCAGACCCTGGACTAGCGGGAGTTGGCAAGGGACCCAGTACTTC.

Note on this clone: The same CDR3 can be traced to other DNA sequences in this sample. The chain links TRBV28 to TRBJ2-5; no reliable D call. The CDR3 loop spans 10 amino acids. Trimming took 6 bases from V and 4 from J, leaving 3 bases between them. Per germline, CDR1 MDHEN and CDR2 SYDVKM. CDR3 sequence (DNA): TGTGCCAGCAGCCGAGAGACCCAGTACTTC. Amino acid sequence: CASSRETQYF.

CDR3 in DNA: TGTGCCAGCAGCTCGGGACTAGCGGGGGCCGGGGAGCTGTTTTTT. Amino acid sequence: CASSSGLAGAGELFF. This chain uses TRBV9 with TRBJ2-2, with 14 bases lining up with TRBD2. This CDR3 has 15 residues. CDR1 is SGDLS and CDR2 is YYNGEE in the germline V gene. The J segment lost 6 bases and the V segment lost 4 bases, leaving 2 bases of the junction unmatched.

The chain links TRBV5-1 to TRBJ2-1; 8 bases line up with TRBD2. Losses at the gene ends were 4 bases for V and 0 bases for J; bases not matched to a gene: 3. The germline gives CDR1 SGHRS, CDR2 YFSETQ. The length of the CDR3 is 15 residues. The CDR3 spells CASSNLAGSYNEQFF. The CDR3 coding sequence is TGCGCCAGCAGCAACCTAGCGGGCTCCTACAATGAGCAGTTCTTC.

The gene calls are TRBV19 and TRBJ1-3; tentatively, D is TRBD1 (5 bases). The CDR3 sequence is 17 residues long. CDR1 and CDR2 from the germline V gene are LNHDA and SQIVND (reference sequence). Trimming left V 4 bases short and J 4 bases short, with 20 bases between. CDR3 protein: CASSNSVGQGRGNTIYF. As DNA, the CDR3 is TGTGCCAGTAGTAACTCCGTCGGGCAGGGAAGGGGAAACACCATATATTTT. The entire variable domain, with the rest obtained from reference TRBV19 and TRBJ1-3, is as follows: DGGITQSPKYLFRKEGQNVTLSCEQNLNHDAMYWYRQDPGQGLRLIYYSQIVNDFQKGDIAEGYSVSREKKESFPLTVTSAQKNPTAFYLCASSNSVGQGRGNTIYFGEGSWLTVV.

V is TRBV7-3 and J is TRBJ2-1; 8 bases line up with TRBD1. The V gene end was trimmed by 5 bases and the J gene end by 8 bases; junction bases not matched to a gene: 5. Germline V gene lookup returns CDR1 SGHTA and CDR2 FQGTGA. The CDR3 sequence is 13 residues long. The CDR3 DNA reads TGTGCCAGCAGCGTCGGACAGGGCGATGAGCAGTTCTTC. Amino acid sequence: CASSVGQGDEQFF.

This clone was observed a few times. This chain connects TRBV7-8 to TRBJ1-4; tentative D call: TRBD1 (6 bases). This CDR3 comprises 13 residues. Germline values: CDR1 SGHVS, CDR2 FQNEAQ. The V end lost 9 bases, the J end lost 3 bases, and 11 bases lay between the germline ends. CDR3 in DNA: TGTGCCAGACGGACAGCGTCTAATGAAAAACTGTTTTTT. Amino acid sequence: CARRTASNEKLFF.

This clone was observed a few times. The CDR3 region is CASRPGELVPGELFF. The CDR3 nucleotides read TGTGCCAGCAGGCCCGGGGAGCTAGTTCCCGGGGAGCTGTTTTTT. The chain uses TRBV11-2 and TRBJ2-2; the D gene is possibly TRBD2 (5 bases). Trimming pared 6 bases from V and 6 bases from J, leaving 17 bases between. The CDR3 length is 15 residues. CDR1 is SGHAT and CDR2 is FQNNGV in the germline V gene. Looking up the rest from reference TRBV11-2 and TRBJ2-2 gives the full variable domain: EAGVAQSPRYKIIEKRQSVAFWCNPISGHATLYWYQQILGQGPKLLIQFQNNGVVDDSQLPKDRFSAERLKGVDSTLKIQPAKLEDSAVYLCASRPGELVPGELFFGEGSRLTVL.

With respect to this clone: One junction end disagrees with the germline gene, perhaps due to a read error. This chain connects TRBV9 to TRBJ2-3; TRBD2 agrees at 7 bases. CDR3 size: 17 residues. Germline CDR1 is SGDLS and CDR2 is YYNGEE. This CDR3 is CASTVVPLAAPTDTQYF. The CDR3 bases are TGTGCCAGCACCGTAGTCCCGCTAGCGGCCCCCACAGATACGCAGTATTTT.

This chain joins TRBV7-9 and TRBJ1-3, with a possible D match to TRBD1 (5 bases). The CDR3 sequence is 16 residues long. V was shortened by 5 bases and J by 0 bases, with 14 bases between the two germline ends. Germline values: CDR1 SEHNR, CDR2 FQNEAQ (reference sequence). DNA of the CDR3: TGTGCCAGCAGCCTCCAGGGCGGAAGCTCTGGAAACACCATATATTTT. Amino acid sequence: CASSLQGGSSGNTIYF. Combining the CDR3 with reference TRBV7-9 and TRBJ1-3 gives the whole variable domain DTGVSQNPRHKITKRGQNVTFRCDPISEHNRLYWYRQTLGQGPEFLTYFQNEAQLEKSRLLSDRFSAERPKGSFSTLEIQRTEQGDSAMYLCASSLQGGSSGNTIYFGEGSWLTVV.

V is TRBV4-3 and J is TRBJ1-6; 10 positions agree with TRBD1. This CDR3 spans 14 amino acids. Germline CDR1 and CDR2: LGHNA and YSLEER. J was trimmed by 14 bases and V by 3 bases; bases with no gene match: 7. Here the CDR3 reads CASSQTGGQNTLHF. The CDR3 DNA follows: TGCGCCAGCAGCCAGACAGGGGGCCAGAACACCCTCCACTTT.

CDR3 sequence reads: CASGEQGTFNEKLFF. CDR3 sequence (DNA): TGTGCCAGCGGGGAACAGGGAACTTTTAATGAAAAACTGTTTTTT. The J gene is TRBJ1-4, the V gene TRBV6-5, with D perhaps TRBD1 (6 bases). Per the germline V gene, CDR1 is MNHEY and CDR2 is SVGAGI. The V and J ends lost 8 bases and 4 bases respectively, with 17 bases between them. The CDR3 spans 15 residues.

The rearrangement joins TRBV11-1 to TRBJ1-2; D uncertain. The CDR3 is made up of 14 amino acids. The V end lost 4 bases, the J end lost 2 bases, and 11 bases lay between the germline ends. Germline V gives CDR1 SGHAT, CDR2 FQDESV (reference sequence). The CDR3 loop reads CASSSGGGNYGYTF. CDR3 coding DNA: TGTGCCAGCAGCTCCGGTGGAGGAAACTATGGCTACACCTTC.

This clone was observed a single time. The rearrangement uses TRBV27 and TRBJ2-1, with D tentatively TRBD1 (6 bases). Trimming removed 5 bases from V and 8 bases from J, with 13 bases in between. The CDR3 loop spans 13 amino acids. CDR1 and CDR2 (germline): MNHEY, SMNVEV (reference sequence). The CDR3 DNA sequence: TGTGCCAGCAGTCCGGGACACTCGGATGAGCAGTTCTTC. Its translation: CASSPGHSDEQFF.

The V and J genes are TRBV30 and TRBJ1-1; D is unresolved. The V end was cut by 4 bases, the J end by 1 base, with 10 bases between. Germline values: CDR1 GTSNPN, CDR2 SVGIG (reference sequence). The CDR3 is made up of 13 amino acids. CDR3 in DNA: TGTGCCTGGATCACACAGTGGAACACTGAAGCTTTCTTT. It yields the protein CAWITQWNTEAFF.

The V and J genes are TRBV19 and TRBJ2-1; 7 bases align to TRBD2. CDR3 length: 14 amino acids. V was clipped by 6 bases and J by 4 bases; unmatched bases: 6. Germline CDR1 is LNHDA and CDR2 is SQIVND (reference sequence). In DNA, the CDR3 is TGTGCCAGTAGCCCGGCGGGGGTTTACAATGAGCAGTTCTTC. Amino acids: CASSPAGVYNEQFF.

The chain recombines TRBV27 with TRBJ1-5; D gene ambiguous. The CDR3 is 14 residues long. Per the germline V gene, CDR1 is MNHEY and CDR2 is SMNVEV (reference sequence). Trimming cost V 6 bases and J 2 bases, with 11 bases left between them. CDR3 amino acids: CASRLSRGNQPQHF. The CDR3 DNA follows: TGTGCCAGCAGATTGAGCCGGGGCAATCAGCCCCAGCATTTT.

Only a few counts were recorded for this clone. The CDR3 loop is CASTMDRVRAFF. The CDR3 DNA is TGTGCCAGTACTATGGACAGGGTGAGGGCTTTCTTT. The V call is TRBV19, the J call TRBJ1-1; 8 bases are a match to TRBD1. Germline CDR1 and CDR2: LNHDA and SQIVND (reference sequence). The CDR3 consists of 12 residues. Germline trimming cut 7 bases from V and 11 bases from J; bases unmatched to any gene: 9.

This chain uses TRBV4-1 with TRBJ2-5; tentatively, D is TRBD2 (6 bases). Trimming removed 5 bases from V and 5 bases from J, with 12 bases in between. Germline CDR1 reads MGHRA; CDR2 reads YSYEKL. This CDR3 region has 13 residues. CDR3 DNA: TGCGCCAGCAGCTCCGGACTACTCGAGACCCAGTACTTC. Amino acid sequence: CASSSGLLETQYF.

This rearrangement joins TRBV9 to TRBJ1-2; TRBD1 might be the D (6 bases). Trimming stripped 3 bases from V and 8 bases from J, with 20 bases between. The germline V gene has CDR1 SGDLS and CDR2 YYNGEE. The length of the CDR3 is 15 residues. The CDR3 nucleotides read TGTGCCAGCAGCGAAACGACAGGACCTAGGGGGGGCTACACCTTC. This translates into CASSETTGPRGGYTF.

The chain couples TRBV5-6 to TRBJ1-1; TRBD1 agrees at 8 bases. This CDR3 spans 16 amino acids. J gave up 0 bases and V 6 bases, and 10 bases lay outside the gene matches. Germline values: CDR1 SGHDT, CDR2 YYEEEE. The CDR3 nucleotides are TGTGCCAGCACCGGGGGACAGGATTTCGTGAACACTGAAGCTTTCTTT. It codes for CASTGGQDFVNTEAFF.

CDR3: CASSKLQGYEQYF. CDR3 in DNA: TGTGCCAGTAGTAAACTACAGGGCTACGAGCAGTACTTC. The V gene is TRBV19, the J gene TRBJ2-7; D is perhaps TRBD1 (6 bases). The germline CDR1 and CDR2 sequences are LNHDA and SQIVND (reference sequence). Trimming removed 4 bases from V and 3 bases from J, with 10 bases in between. The CDR3 covers 13 residues.

The chain is built from TRBV7-9 and TRBJ2-7, with 7 bases matching TRBD1. The CDR3 has 13 amino acids. Per the germline V gene, CDR1 is SEHNR and CDR2 is FQNEAQ (reference sequence). Losses at the gene ends were 3 bases for V and 2 bases for J; bases not matched to a gene: 1. For the CDR3, the DNA is TGTGCCAGCAGCTTCGGACAGGCCTACGAGCAGTACTTC. Its translation is CASSFGQAYEQYF.

This clone was picked up a small number of times. The V call is TRBV7-8, the J call TRBJ2-4; 11 bases match TRBD1. The CDR3 contains 15 residues. Germline V gene data show CDR1 as SGHVS and CDR2 as FQNEAQ. V dropped 5 bases and J dropped 7; count of bases not matched to a gene: 7. The CDR3 loop is CASSKGTGGRNIQYF. The CDR3 nucleotides read TGTGCCAGCAGCAAGGGGACAGGGGGAAGGAACATTCAGTACTTC.

This clone has just a few counts. The gene calls are TRBV27 and TRBJ1-5; 7 nucleotides match TRBD1. The CDR3 contains 15 residues. The germline V gene has CDR1 MNHEY and CDR2 SMNVEV (reference sequence). After removal of 6 bases from V and 2 bases from J, the junction contained 7 bases not matched to a gene. The CDR3 region has the DNA TGTGCCAGCAGAGGGACAGTCGTTGGCAATCAGCCCCAGCATTTT. This encodes CASRGTVVGNQPQHF.

The rearrangement links TRBV6-1 to TRBJ2-1, with 10 bases aligning to TRBD2. Germline V lookup: CDR1 MNHNS, CDR2 SASEGT. J was trimmed by 2 bases and V by 10 bases; bases with no gene match: 8. CDR3 length: 15 residues. The DNA of the CDR3 is TGTGCCACGGGACTAGCGCCACATACCTACAATGAGCAGTTCTTC. Amino acids: CATGLAPHTYNEQFF.

The chain is built from TRBV2 and TRBJ1-1; TRBD1 aligns across 8 bases. The CDR3 loop spans 13 amino acids. V trimming: 6 bases; J trimming: 10 bases; junction bases outside the gene matches: 10. Germline V gene data show CDR1 as SNHLY and CDR2 as FYNNEI. This CDR3 reads CASSTGQGRGAFF. The CDR3 region has the DNA TGTGCCAGCAGCACCGGACAGGGCCGTGGAGCTTTCTTT. The complete variable domain, with remaining parts taken from reference TRBV2 and TRBJ1-1, reads EPEVTQTPSHQVTQMGQEVILRCVPISNHLYFYWYRQILGQKVEFLVSFYNNEISEKSEIFDDQFSVERPDGSNFTLKIRSTKLEDSAMYFCASSTGQGRGAFFGQGTRLTVV.

CDR3 sequence reads: CASSIGKVGRLNTEAFF. CDR3 nucleotide sequence: TGTGCCAGTAGTATCGGTAAGGTGGGCAGACTAAACACTGAAGCTTTCTTT. The chain employs TRBV19 and TRBJ1-1, with no clear D. The length of the CDR3 is 17 residues. Germline V gives CDR1 LNHDA, CDR2 SQIVND (reference sequence). V lost 3 bases to trimming and J lost 2 bases, with 19 bases between them. Combining the CDR3 with reference TRBV19 and TRBJ1-1 gives the whole variable domain DGGITQSPKYLFRKEGQNVTLSCEQNLNHDAMYWYRQDPGQGLRLIYYSQIVNDFQKGDIAEGYSVSREKKESFPLTVTSAQKNPTAFYLCASSIGKVGRLNTEAFFGQGTRLTVV.

This chain joins TRBV6-5 and TRBJ2-5; D is perhaps TRBD1 (5 bases). Trimming pared 2 bases from V and 10 bases from J, leaving 17 bases between. CDR1 MNHEY and CDR2 SVGAGI come from the germline V gene. The CDR3 length is 14 residues. The CDR3 bases are TGTGCCAGCAGTTACGGGGCGGAGCAAGGTGGCCAGTACTTC. It translates to CASSYGAEQGGQYF.